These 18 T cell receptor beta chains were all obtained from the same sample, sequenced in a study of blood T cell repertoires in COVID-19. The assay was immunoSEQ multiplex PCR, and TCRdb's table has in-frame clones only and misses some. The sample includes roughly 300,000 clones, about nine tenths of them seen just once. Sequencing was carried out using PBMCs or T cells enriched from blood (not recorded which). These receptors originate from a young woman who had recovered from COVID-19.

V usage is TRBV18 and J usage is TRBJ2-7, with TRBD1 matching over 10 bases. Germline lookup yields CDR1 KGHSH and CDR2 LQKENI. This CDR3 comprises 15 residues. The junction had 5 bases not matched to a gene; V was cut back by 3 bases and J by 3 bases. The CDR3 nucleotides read TGTGCCAGCTCACCCGGAGGACAGGGGGGCTACGAGCAGTACTTC. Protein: CASSPGGQGGYEQYF.

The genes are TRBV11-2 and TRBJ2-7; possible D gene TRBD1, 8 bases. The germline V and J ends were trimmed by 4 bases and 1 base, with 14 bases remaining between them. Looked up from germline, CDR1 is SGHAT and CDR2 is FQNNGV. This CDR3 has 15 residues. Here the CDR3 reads CASSWGGQASYEQYF. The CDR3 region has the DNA TGTGCCAGCAGCTGGGGGGGACAGGCGTCCTACGAGCAGTACTTC.

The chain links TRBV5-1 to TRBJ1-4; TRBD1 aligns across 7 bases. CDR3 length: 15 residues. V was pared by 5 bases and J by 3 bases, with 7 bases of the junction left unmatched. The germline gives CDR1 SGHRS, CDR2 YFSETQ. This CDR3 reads CASSLTGTANEKLFF. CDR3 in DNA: TGCGCCAGCAGTTTAACCGGGACAGCTAATGAAAAACTGTTTTTT.

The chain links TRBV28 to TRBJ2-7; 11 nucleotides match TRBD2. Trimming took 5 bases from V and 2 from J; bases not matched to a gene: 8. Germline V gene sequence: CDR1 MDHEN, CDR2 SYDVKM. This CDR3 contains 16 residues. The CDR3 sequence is CASSIGTSGDTYEQYF. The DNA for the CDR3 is TGTGCCAGCAGTATAGGGACTAGCGGAGACACCTACGAGCAGTACTTC.

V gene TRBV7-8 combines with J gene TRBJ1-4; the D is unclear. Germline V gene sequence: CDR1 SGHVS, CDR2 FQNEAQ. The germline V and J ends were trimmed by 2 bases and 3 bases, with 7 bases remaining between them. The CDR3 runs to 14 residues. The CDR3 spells CASSLYESNEKLFF. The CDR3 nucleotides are TGTGCCAGCAGCTTATACGAGTCTAATGAAAAACTGTTTTTT.

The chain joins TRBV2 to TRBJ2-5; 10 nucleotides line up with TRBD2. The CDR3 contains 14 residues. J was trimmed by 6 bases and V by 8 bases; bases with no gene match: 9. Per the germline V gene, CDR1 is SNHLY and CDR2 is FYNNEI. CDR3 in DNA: TGTGCCAGCCGGCTAGCGGGGGCCGTGAAGACCCAGTACTTC. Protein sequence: CASRLAGAVKTQYF.

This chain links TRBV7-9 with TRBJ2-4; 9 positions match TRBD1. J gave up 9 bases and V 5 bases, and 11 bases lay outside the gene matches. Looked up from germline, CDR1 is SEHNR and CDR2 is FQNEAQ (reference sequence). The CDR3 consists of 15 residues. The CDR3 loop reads CASSPRDRDPSIQYF. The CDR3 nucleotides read TGTGCCAGCAGCCCACGGGACAGGGACCCCAGCATTCAGTACTTC.

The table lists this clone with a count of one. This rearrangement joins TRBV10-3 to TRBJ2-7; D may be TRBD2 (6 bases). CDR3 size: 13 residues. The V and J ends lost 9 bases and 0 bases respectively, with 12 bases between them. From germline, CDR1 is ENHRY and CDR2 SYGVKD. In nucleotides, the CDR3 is TGTGCCATTGGTGGCGGGGCCTCCTACGAGCAGTACTTC. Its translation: CAIGGGASYEQYF.

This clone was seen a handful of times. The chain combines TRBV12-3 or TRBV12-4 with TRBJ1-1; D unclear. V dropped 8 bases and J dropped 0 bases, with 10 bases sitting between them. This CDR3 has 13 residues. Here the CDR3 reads CASQLYMNTEAFF. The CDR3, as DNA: TGTGCCAGCCAACTCTATATGAACACTGAAGCTTTCTTT.

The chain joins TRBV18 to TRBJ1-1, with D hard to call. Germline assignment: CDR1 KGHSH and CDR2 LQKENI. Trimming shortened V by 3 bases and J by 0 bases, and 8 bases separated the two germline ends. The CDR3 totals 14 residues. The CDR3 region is CASSPSTMNTEAFF. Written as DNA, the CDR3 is TGTGCCAGCTCACCCTCGACAATGAACACTGAAGCTTTCTTT.

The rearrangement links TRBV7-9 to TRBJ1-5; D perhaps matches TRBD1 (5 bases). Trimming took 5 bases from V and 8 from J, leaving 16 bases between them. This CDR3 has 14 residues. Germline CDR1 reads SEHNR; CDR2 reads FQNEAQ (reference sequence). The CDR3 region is CASSPTGGGEPQHF. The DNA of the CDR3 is TGTGCCAGCAGCCCCACGGGCGGGGGGGAGCCCCAGCATTTT.

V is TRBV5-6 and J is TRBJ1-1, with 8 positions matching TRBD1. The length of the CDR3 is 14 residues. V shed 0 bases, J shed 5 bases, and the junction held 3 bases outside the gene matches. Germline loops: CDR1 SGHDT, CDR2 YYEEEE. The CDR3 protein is CASSLGQGWTEAFF. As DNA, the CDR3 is TGTGCCAGCAGCTTGGGACAGGGGTGGACTGAAGCTTTCTTT. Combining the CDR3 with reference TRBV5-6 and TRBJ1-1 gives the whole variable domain DAGVTQSPTHLIKTRGQQVTLRCSPKSGHDTVSWYQQALGQGPQFIFQYYEEEERQRGNFPDRFSGHQFPNYSSELNVNALLLGDSALYLCASSLGQGWTEAFFGQGTRLTVV.

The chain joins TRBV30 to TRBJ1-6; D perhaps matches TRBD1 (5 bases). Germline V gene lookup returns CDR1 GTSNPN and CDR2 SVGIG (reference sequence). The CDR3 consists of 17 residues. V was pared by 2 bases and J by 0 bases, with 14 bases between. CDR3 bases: TGTGCCTGGAGTATTAAGGGGCTAGGCTCCTATAATTCACCCCTCCACTTT. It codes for CAWSIKGLGSYNSPLHF.

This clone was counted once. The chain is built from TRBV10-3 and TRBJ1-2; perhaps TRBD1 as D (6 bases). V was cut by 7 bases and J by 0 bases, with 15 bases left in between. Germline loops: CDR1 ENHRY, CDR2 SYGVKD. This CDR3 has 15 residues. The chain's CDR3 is CAINRGGWANYGYTF. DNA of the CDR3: TGTGCCATCAATCGGGGGGGCTGGGCTAACTATGGCTACACCTTC.

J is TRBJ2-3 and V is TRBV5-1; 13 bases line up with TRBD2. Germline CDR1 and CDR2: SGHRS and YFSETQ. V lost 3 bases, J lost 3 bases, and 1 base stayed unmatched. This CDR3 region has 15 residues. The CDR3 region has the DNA TGCGCCAGCAGCTCGACTAGCGGGAGGACAGATACGCAGTATTTT. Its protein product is CASSSTSGRTDTQYF.

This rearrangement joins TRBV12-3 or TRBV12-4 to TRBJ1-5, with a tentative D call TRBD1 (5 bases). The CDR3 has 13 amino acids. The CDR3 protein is CAKKVGREQPQHF. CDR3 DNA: TGTGCAAAAAAGGTAGGCAGGGAACAGCCCCAGCATTTT.

The CDR3 region is CASSYGWYDSGYTF. The DNA of the CDR3 is TGTGCCAGCAGTTATGGGTGGTACGACAGTGGCTACACCTTC. The chain uses TRBV6-5 and TRBJ1-2, with D maybe TRBD1 (5 bases). The V and J ends lost 3 bases and 7 bases respectively, with 15 bases between them. Germline assignment: CDR1 MNHEY and CDR2 SVGAGI. The CDR3 is made up of 14 amino acids.

CDR3 DNA sequence: TGTGCCAGTTCTGGGAGGGAGACCCAGTACTTC. Translating it yields CASSGRETQYF. This sequence joins TRBV19 and TRBJ2-5, with D possibly TRBD2 on 6 matching bases. CDR1 is LNHDA and CDR2 is SQIVND in the germline V gene (reference sequence). The CDR3 covers 11 residues. With 8 bases removed from V and 5 bases from J, the gap between germline ends came to 9 bases.